A single sample is the source of the 27 T cell receptor beta chains below, sequenced in a study of shared clonotypes between healthy human individuals. Produced via immunoSEQ multiplex PCR; TCRdb's table is partial and in-frame only. The sample shows nearly 1 million clones, roughly 72% of them seen only once. The sample taken for sequencing was memory CD4+ T cells sorted from blood. Indicated subset: CD45RA-negative fraction. The receptors here all came from a man between 18 and 35 years old in good health.

The J gene is TRBJ2-7, the V gene TRBV18; D is possibly TRBD1 or TRBD2 (5 bases each). The CDR3 contains 15 residues. The germline gives CDR1 KGHSH, CDR2 LQKENI. Trimming took 3 bases from V and 2 from J, leaving 14 bases between them. CDR3 protein: CASSPDRDAPYEQYF. The CDR3 nucleotides read TGTGCCAGCTCACCGGACCGGGACGCCCCCTACGAGCAGTACTTC.

The chain combines TRBV6-5 with TRBJ2-1, with 7 bases that match TRBD1. Germline V gives CDR1 MNHEY, CDR2 SVGAGI. Losses at the gene ends were 0 bases for V and 3 bases for J; bases not matched to a gene: 2. The CDR3 has 15 amino acids. The CDR3 sequence is CASSYSRDSYNEQFF. The CDR3 DNA follows: TGTGCCAGCAGTTACTCTCGGGACAGCTACAATGAGCAGTTCTTC.

Worth noting for this clone: Additional DNA sequences in this sample encode the identical CDR3. The chain couples TRBV6-4 to TRBJ1-5; D gene uncertain. Germline V gene data show CDR1 as MRHNA and CDR2 as SNTAGT. The CDR3 sequence is 13 residues long. Trimming removed 6 bases at V and 1 base at J, with 7 bases between. CDR3 DNA sequence: TGTGCCAGCAGCCCGGAGAGCAATCAGCCCCAGCATTTT. Protein: CASSPESNQPQHF.

This rearrangement joins TRBV4-2 to TRBJ2-7; 9 bases are a match to TRBD1. J gave up 4 bases and V 0 bases, and 10 bases lay outside the gene matches. The V gene's germline CDR1 is LGHNA and CDR2 YNFKEQ. The CDR3 length is 17 residues. The CDR3 region has the DNA TGTGCCAGCAGCCAAGATTTAACCGGGACAGGGAAATACGAGCAGTACTTC. Its translation: CASSQDLTGTGKYEQYF.

Notes on this clone: The junction departs from germline at one end; a sequencing error may be responsible. The chain employs TRBV7-7 and TRBJ2-2; possibly TRBD1 or TRBD2 for D (5 bases each). Looked up from germline, CDR1 is SSHAT and CDR2 is FNYEAQ (reference sequence). The CDR3 is 13 amino acids. The CDR3 reads CASSFRGAGELFF. The CDR3 DNA follows: TGTGCTAGCAGCTTCCGAGGGGCCGGGGAGCTGTTTTTT.

This chain uses TRBV19 with TRBJ2-2; the match to TRBD2 covers 16 bases. Losses at the gene ends were 4 bases for V and 5 bases for J; bases not matched to a gene: 10. Per germline, CDR1 LNHDA and CDR2 SQIVND (reference sequence). This CDR3 comprises 19 residues. The chain's CDR3 is CASSTGTSGRAWFTGELFF. In DNA form, the CDR3 reads TGTGCCAGTAGTACCGGGACTAGCGGGAGGGCCTGGTTTACCGGGGAGCTGTTTTTT.

Points on this clone: Other DNA sequences within the sample encode an identical CDR3. The chain employs TRBV11-3 and TRBJ1-3; no reliable D call. Looked up from germline, CDR1 is SGHNT and CDR2 is YENEEA. V lost 5 bases and J 0 bases, leaving 5 bases between the germline ends. CDR3 length: 13 residues. The CDR3 loop reads CASSLGSGNTIYF. CDR3 in DNA: TGTGCCAGCAGCCTCGGCTCTGGAAACACCATATATTTT.

The V gene is TRBV30, the J gene TRBJ1-5, with D possibly TRBD1 on 6 matching bases. This CDR3 comprises 16 residues. Trimming cost V 0 bases and J 4 bases, with 16 bases left between them. In germline, CDR1 is GTSNPN, CDR2 SVGIG (reference sequence). CDR3: CAWSVRTVKRNQPQHF. CDR3 bases: TGTGCCTGGAGTGTAAGGACAGTTAAGAGGAATCAGCCCCAGCATTTT. The entire variable domain, with the rest obtained from reference TRBV30 and TRBJ1-5, is as follows: SQTIHQWPATLVQPVGSPLSLECTVEGTSNPNLYWYRQAAGRGLQLLFYSVGIGQISSEVPQNLSASRPQDRQFILSSKKLLLSDSGFYLCAWSVRTVKRNQPQHFGDGTRLSIL.

This rearrangement joins TRBV4-1 to TRBJ2-7; TRBD2 aligns across 14 bases. The V gene end was trimmed by 6 bases and the J gene end by 5 bases; junction bases not matched to a gene: 6. The CDR3 spans 15 residues. The germline V gene encodes CDR1 MGHRA and CDR2 YSYEKL. The CDR3 sequence is CASSLGLAGVDEQYF. The CDR3 nucleotides are TGCGCCAGCAGTTTGGGACTAGCGGGAGTCGACGAGCAGTACTTC.

CDR3 residues: CASTTALRGGYTF. CDR3 DNA: TGTGCCAGCACCACGGCCCTCCGGGGCGGCTACACCTTC. The rearrangement links TRBV7-2 to TRBJ1-2, with D maybe TRBD1 (5 bases). Trimming stripped 7 bases from V and 8 bases from J, with 17 bases between. Germline V lookup: CDR1 SGHTA, CDR2 FQGNSA. This CDR3 spans 13 amino acids.

The chain employs TRBV5-1 and TRBJ2-2; D call uncertain. Trimming left V 5 bases short and J 3 bases short, with 20 bases between. The CDR3 covers 17 residues. Germline assignment: CDR1 SGHRS and CDR2 YFSETQ. CDR3 loop: CASRKLPSGVDTGELFF. CDR3 nucleotides: TGCGCCAGCAGAAAACTCCCGAGTGGAGTCGACACCGGGGAGCTGTTTTTT.

This clone was seen only once. The rearrangement uses TRBV30 and TRBJ2-7; D gene unclear. Between the trimmed V and J ends, which lost 2 bases and 5 bases, there was a span of 7 bases. The CDR3 loop spans 11 amino acids. Germline V gene sequence: CDR1 GTSNPN, CDR2 SVGIG (reference sequence). The CDR3 coding sequence is TGTGCCTGGAGTTTGGACGACGAGCAGTACTTC. It is translated as CAWSLDDEQYF. Combining the CDR3 with reference TRBV30 and TRBJ2-7 gives the whole variable domain SQTIHQWPATLVQPVGSPLSLECTVEGTSNPNLYWYRQAAGRGLQLLFYSVGIGQISSEVPQNLSASRPQDRQFILSSKKLLLSDSGFYLCAWSLDDEQYFGPGTRLTVT.

The chain couples TRBV5-1 to TRBJ1-6; 7 bases line up with TRBD1. The germline V gene has CDR1 SGHRS and CDR2 YFSETQ. There are 17 residues in the CDR3. The trim removed 4 bases at V and 0 bases at J, leaving 7 bases unmatched. CDR3 nucleotides: TGCGCCAGCAGCGGTAGACAGGGAGCCTCCTATAATTCACCCCTCCACTTT. Its protein is CASSGRQGASYNSPLHF.

The chain is built from TRBV6-5 and TRBJ2-1; 7 bases align to TRBD1. V was pared by 6 bases and J by 6 bases, with 11 bases of the junction left unmatched. Germline-derived CDR1 and CDR2 are MNHEY and SVGAGI. The CDR3 loop spans 15 amino acids. The CDR3 sequence: CASSPRDRVSNEQFF. In nucleotides, the CDR3 is TGTGCCAGCAGCCCCCGCGACAGGGTCAGCAATGAGCAGTTCTTC.

Only a few counts were recorded for this clone. Other DNA sequences within the sample encode an identical CDR3. The rearrangement joins TRBV7-2 to TRBJ2-7, with 8 bases fitting TRBD2. Germline V gene data show CDR1 as SGHTA and CDR2 as FQGNSA. The CDR3 loop spans 14 amino acids. V shed 1 base, J shed 4 bases, and the junction held 3 bases outside the gene matches. For the CDR3, the DNA is TGTGCCAGCAGCTTAGTAGCTAGCGGGTACGAGCAGTACTTC. Translating it yields CASSLVASGYEQYF.

This chain connects TRBV12-2 to TRBJ1-3; the table's TRBD1 call for D was not verified on the DNA. TRBV12-2 is termed a pseudogene. This CDR3 region has 16 residues. CDR3 protein: CASRFRDRASGNTIYF. The DNA of the CDR3 is TGTGCAAGTCGCTTCAGGGACAGGGCCTCTGGAAACACCATATATTTT.

The chain joins TRBV18 to TRBJ1-4, with 12 bases identical to TRBD1. The germline CDR1 and CDR2 sequences are KGHSH and LQKENI. This CDR3 contains 20 residues. The trim removed 1 base at V and 0 bases at J, leaving 9 bases unmatched. CDR3 coding DNA: TGTGCCAGCTCACCACGAAGTGGGACAGGGGGCGCGGCAACTAATGAAAAACTGTTTTTT. This translates into CASSPRSGTGGAATNEKLFF.

The chain links TRBV15 to TRBJ1-2; no reliable D call. The CDR3 is 16 residues long. Looked up from germline, CDR1 is LNHNV and CDR2 is YYDKDF (reference sequence). V lost 0 bases and J 8 bases, leaving 19 bases between the germline ends. This CDR3 reads CATSRDYSNPAGGYTF. The DNA of the CDR3 is TGTGCCACCAGCAGAGACTACAGTAACCCTGCGGGGGGCTACACCTTC.

V is TRBV4-1 and J is TRBJ2-1; 9 bases align to TRBD2. V was clipped by 5 bases and J by 8 bases; unmatched bases: 7. Germline CDR1 is MGHRA and CDR2 is YSYEKL. This CDR3 spans 14 amino acids. The CDR3 DNA sequence: TGCGCCAGCAGCGCACGGATAGCGGGAGATGAGCAGTTCTTC. Amino acid sequence: CASSARIAGDEQFF.

V and J are TRBV9 and TRBJ1-2; 8 bases match TRBD1. Germline V gene lookup returns CDR1 SGDLS and CDR2 YYNGEE. The CDR3 runs 15 residues. With V trimmed by 4 bases and J by 4 bases, 9 bases remained unmatched. Written as DNA, the CDR3 is TGTGCCAGCAGCCCCGCCCCCACAGGGGGCTATGGCTACACCTTC. It codes for CASSPAPTGGYGYTF.

With respect to this clone: One end of the junction fails to match germline, which may point to a read error. The rearrangement joins TRBV7-2 to TRBJ2-3, with D perhaps matching TRBD2 (5 bases). The CDR3 extends over 15 amino acids. CDR1 and CDR2 (germline): SGHTA, FQGNSA. CDR3 DNA: TGTGCCAGCAGCCTAGCTCCCGGCCCCTTGGATACGCAGTATTTT. Translated: CASSLAPGPLDTQYF.

J is TRBJ2-3 and V is TRBV10-1; D tentatively fits TRBD1 or TRBD2 (6 bases each). The CDR3 is 18 amino acids. The ends were cut back, 5 bases at V and 0 bases at J, with 21 bases in the middle. CDR1 is WNHNN, CDR2 SYGVQD, per germline (reference sequence). The CDR3 nucleotides are TGCGCCAGCAGTTTTTCTAAATTCGGGGGCCTTAGCACAGATACGCAGTATTTT. It is translated as CASSFSKFGGLSTDTQYF.

The sample holds a few counts of this clone. V is TRBV18 and J is TRBJ1-6, with D possibly being TRBD1 (5 bases). The CDR3 is made up of 17 amino acids. The V gene's germline CDR1 is KGHSH and CDR2 LQKENI. V shed 1 base and J shed 4 bases, with 14 bases lying between them. CDR3 in amino acids: CASSPRASRDYNSPLHF. CDR3 nucleotides: TGTGCCAGCTCACCACGGGCGAGCAGGGATTATAATTCACCCCTCCACTTT.

V usage is TRBV5-4 and J usage is TRBJ2-1; a possible D gene is TRBD1 (5 bases). The CDR3 consists of 16 residues. V was cut by 7 bases and J by 7 bases, with 24 bases left in between. Germline V CDR1 and CDR2: SGHNT, YYREEE (reference sequence). The CDR3 DNA follows: TGTGCCAGCGGTTATTCAGGGCTAGTCAAGGGTAATGAGCAGTTCTTC. It yields the protein CASGYSGLVKGNEQFF.

The chain combines TRBV30 with TRBJ2-7, with D hard to call. V lost 4 bases to trimming and J lost 3 bases, with 7 bases between them. Germline lookup yields CDR1 GTSNPN and CDR2 SVGIG (reference sequence). The CDR3 sequence is 11 residues long. The chain's CDR3 is CAWTDHYEQYF. Written as DNA, the CDR3 is TGTGCCTGGACCGACCACTACGAGCAGTACTTC.

The rearrangement links TRBV18 to TRBJ2-3, with 10 nucleotides matching TRBD1. Germline CDR1 KGHSH, CDR2 LQKENI. The CDR3 has 17 amino acids. The ends lost 4 bases at V and 3 bases at J; junction bases unmatched: 10. CDR3 sequence reads: CASSLNPDRGRTDTQYF. The CDR3 region has the DNA TGTGCCAGCTCACTCAACCCTGACAGGGGGCGGACAGATACGCAGTATTTT.

This clone was seen only a few times. V and J are TRBV9 and TRBJ2-5, with 9 bases matching TRBD2. CDR1 is SGDLS and CDR2 is YYNGEE in the germline V gene. The ends lost 1 base at V and 2 bases at J; junction bases unmatched: 3. This CDR3 contains 15 residues. CDR3 loop: CASSVTSGPQETQYF. The CDR3 DNA follows: TGTGCCAGCAGCGTAACTAGCGGGCCTCAAGAGACCCAGTACTTC.